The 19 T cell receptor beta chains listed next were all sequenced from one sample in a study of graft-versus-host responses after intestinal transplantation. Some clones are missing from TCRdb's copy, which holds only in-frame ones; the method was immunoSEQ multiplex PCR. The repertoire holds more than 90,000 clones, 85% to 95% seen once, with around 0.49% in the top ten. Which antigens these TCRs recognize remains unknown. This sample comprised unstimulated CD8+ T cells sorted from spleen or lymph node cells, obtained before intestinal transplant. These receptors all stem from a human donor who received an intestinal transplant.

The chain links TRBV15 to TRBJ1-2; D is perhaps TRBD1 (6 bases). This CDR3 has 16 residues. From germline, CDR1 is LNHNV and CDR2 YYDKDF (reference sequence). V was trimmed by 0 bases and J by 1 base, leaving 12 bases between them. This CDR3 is CATSRDLGADNYGYTF. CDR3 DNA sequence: TGTGCCACCAGCAGAGATTTGGGGGCAGATAACTATGGCTACACCTTC.

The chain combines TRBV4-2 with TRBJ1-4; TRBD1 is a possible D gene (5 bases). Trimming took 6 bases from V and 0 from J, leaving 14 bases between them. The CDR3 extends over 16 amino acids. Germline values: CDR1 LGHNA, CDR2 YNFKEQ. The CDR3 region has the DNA TGTGCCAGCAGGTGGACACATCATGCAACTAATGAAAAACTGTTTTTT. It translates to CASRWTHHATNEKLFF.

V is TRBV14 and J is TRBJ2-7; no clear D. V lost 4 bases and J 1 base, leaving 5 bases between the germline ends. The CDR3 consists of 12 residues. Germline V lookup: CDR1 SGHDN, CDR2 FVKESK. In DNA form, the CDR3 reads TGTGCCAGCAGCCTACAGTCCTACGAGCAGTACTTC. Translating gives CASSLQSYEQYF.

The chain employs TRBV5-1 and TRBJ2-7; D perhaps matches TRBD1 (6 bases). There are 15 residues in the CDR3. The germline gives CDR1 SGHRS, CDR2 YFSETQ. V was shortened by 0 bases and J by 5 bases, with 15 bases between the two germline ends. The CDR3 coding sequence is TGCGCCAGCAGCTTGGGATACAGGGAGCCCCACGAGCAGTACTTC. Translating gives CASSLGYREPHEQYF.

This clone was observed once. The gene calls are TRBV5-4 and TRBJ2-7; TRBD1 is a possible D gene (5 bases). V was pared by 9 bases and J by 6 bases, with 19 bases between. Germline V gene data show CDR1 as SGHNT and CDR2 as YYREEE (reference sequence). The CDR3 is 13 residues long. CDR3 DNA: TGTGCCACATCGACCTCCCAGGGCCTCGAGCAGTACTTC. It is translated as CATSTSQGLEQYF. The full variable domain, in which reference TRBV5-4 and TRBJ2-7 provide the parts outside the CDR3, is ETGVTQSPTHLIKTRGQQVTLRCSSQSGHNTVSWYQQALGQGPQFIFQYYREEENGRGNFPPRFSGLQFPNYSSELNVNALELDDSALYLCATSTSQGLEQYFGPGTRLTVT.

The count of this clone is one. CDR3 DNA: TGTGCCAGCAGCCAAACGAAAGGGGGCGAGCAGTACTTC. Protein product: CASSQTKGGEQYF. This chain links TRBV16 with TRBJ2-7, with D perhaps TRBD1 (6 bases). Trimming stripped 2 bases from V and 6 bases from J, with 11 bases between. The CDR3 runs 13 residues. Germline V CDR1 and CDR2: KGHSY, FQNENV.

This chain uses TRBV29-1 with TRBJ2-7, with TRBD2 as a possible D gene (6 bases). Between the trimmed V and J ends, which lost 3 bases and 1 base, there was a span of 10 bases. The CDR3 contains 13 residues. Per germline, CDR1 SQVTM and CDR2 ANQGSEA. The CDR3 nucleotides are TGCAGCGTTGAGGACGGGGGATCCTACGAGCAGTACTTC. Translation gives CSVEDGGSYEQYF.

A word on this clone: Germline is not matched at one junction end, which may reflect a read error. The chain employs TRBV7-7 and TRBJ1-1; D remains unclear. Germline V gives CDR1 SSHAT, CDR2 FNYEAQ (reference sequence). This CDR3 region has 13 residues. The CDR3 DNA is TGTGCCAGCAGCCGCCCGCGGCACGGAGGGCGGCTCTTT. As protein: CASSRPRHGGRLF.

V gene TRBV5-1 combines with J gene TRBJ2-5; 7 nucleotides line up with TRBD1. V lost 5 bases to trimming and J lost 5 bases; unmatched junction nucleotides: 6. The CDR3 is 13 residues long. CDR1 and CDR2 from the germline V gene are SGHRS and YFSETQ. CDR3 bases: TGCGCCAGCAGGAACACAGGGGAGGAGACCCAGTACTTC. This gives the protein CASRNTGEETQYF.

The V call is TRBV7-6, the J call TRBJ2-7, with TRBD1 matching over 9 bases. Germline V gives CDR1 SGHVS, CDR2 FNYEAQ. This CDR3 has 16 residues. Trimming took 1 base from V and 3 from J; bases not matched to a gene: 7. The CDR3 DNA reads TGTGCCAGCAGCTTAGGCCCCGGACAGGGGAACTACGAGCAGTACTTC. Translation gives CASSLGPGQGNYEQYF.

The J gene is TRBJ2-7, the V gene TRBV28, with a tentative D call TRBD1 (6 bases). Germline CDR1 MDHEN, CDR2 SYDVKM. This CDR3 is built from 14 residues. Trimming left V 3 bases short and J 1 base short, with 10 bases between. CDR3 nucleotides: TGTGCCAGCAGTTTCAGGGGAAGGTCCTACGAGCAGTACTTC. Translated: CASSFRGRSYEQYF.

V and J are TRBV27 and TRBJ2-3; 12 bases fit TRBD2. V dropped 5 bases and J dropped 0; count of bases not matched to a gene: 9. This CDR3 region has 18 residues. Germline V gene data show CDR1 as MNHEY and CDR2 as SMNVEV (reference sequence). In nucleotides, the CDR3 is TGTGCCAGCAGTAACCCTAGCGGGGGGGCACCAAGCACAGATACGCAGTATTTT. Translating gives CASSNPSGGAPSTDTQYF.

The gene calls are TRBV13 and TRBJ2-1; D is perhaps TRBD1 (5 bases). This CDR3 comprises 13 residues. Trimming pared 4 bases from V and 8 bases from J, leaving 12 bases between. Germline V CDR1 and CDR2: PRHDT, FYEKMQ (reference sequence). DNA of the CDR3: TGTGCCAGCAGCTGGCTAGGGGCATATGAGCAGTTCTTC. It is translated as CASSWLGAYEQFF.

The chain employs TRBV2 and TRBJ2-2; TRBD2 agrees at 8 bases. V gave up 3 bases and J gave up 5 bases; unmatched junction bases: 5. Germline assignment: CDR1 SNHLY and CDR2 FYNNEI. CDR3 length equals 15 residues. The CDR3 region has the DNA TGTGCCAGCAGTGATCAAGCGGGAGAGACCGGGGAGCTGTTTTTT. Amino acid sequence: CASSDQAGETGELFF.

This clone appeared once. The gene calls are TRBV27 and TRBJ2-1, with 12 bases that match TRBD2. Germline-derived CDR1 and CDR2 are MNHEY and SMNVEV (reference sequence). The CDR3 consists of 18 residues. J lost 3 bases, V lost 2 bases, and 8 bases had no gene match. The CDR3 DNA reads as TGTGCCAGCAGTTTAACACTAGCGGGAGGACTTAGCTACAATGAGCAGTTCTTC. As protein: CASSLTLAGGLSYNEQFF.

This CDR3 is CAAGPNSPLHF. CDR3 in DNA: TGTGCCGCGGGACCTAATTCACCCCTCCACTTT. The chain couples TRBV10-3 to TRBJ1-6; D possibly corresponds to TRBD1 (5 bases). Germline assignment: CDR1 ENHRY and CDR2 SYGVKD. The germline V and J ends were trimmed by 11 bases and 6 bases, with 8 bases remaining between them. The CDR3 has 11 amino acids.

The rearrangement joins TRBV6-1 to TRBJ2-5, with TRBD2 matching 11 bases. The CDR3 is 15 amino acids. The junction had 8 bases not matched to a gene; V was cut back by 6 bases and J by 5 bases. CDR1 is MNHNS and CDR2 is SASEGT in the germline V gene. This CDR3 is CASSAVAGGEETQYF. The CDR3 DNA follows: TGTGCCAGCAGCGCAGTAGCGGGGGGGGAGGAGACCCAGTACTTC.

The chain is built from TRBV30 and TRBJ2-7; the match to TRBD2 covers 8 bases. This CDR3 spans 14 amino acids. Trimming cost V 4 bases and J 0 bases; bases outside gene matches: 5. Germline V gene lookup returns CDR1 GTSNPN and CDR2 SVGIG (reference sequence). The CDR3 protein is CAWMMREVSYEQYF. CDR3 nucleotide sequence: TGTGCCTGGATGATGCGGGAGGTCTCCTACGAGCAGTACTTC.

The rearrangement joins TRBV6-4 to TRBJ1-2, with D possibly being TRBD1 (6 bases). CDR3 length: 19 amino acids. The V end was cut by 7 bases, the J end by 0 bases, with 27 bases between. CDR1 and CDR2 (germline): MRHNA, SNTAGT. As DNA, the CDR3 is TGTGCCAGCAATAAAACCGGGACAAAAATAGCGAAGGCTAACTATGGCTACACCTTC. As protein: CASNKTGTKIAKANYGYTF.